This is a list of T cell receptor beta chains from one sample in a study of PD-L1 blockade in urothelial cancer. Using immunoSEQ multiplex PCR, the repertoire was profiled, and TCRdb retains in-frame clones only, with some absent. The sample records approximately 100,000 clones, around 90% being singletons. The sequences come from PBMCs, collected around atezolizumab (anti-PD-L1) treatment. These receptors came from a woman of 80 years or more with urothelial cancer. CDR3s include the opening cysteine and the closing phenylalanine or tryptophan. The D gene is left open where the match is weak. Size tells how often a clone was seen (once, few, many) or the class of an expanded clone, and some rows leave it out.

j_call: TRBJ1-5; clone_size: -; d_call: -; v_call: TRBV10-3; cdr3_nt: TGTGCCAGCCGCGGGGGGCCTGCGGGCAATCAGCCCCAGCATTTT; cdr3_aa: CASRGGPAGNQPQHF
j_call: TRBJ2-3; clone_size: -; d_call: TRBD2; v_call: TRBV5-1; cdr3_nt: TGCGCCAGCAGCTTGGGAGCGGGAGAAACAGATACGCAGTATTTT; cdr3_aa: CASSLGAGETDTQYF
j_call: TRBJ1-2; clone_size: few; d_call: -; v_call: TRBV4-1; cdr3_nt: TGCGCCAGCAGCCAAGATCAGGGGAACTATGGCTACACCTTC; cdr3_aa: CASSQDQGNYGYTF
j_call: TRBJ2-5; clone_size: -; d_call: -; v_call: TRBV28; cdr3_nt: TGTGCCAGCAGTCCTCAAGGGGGGGCAGATAGGGAGACCCAGTACTTC; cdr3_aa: CASSPQGGADRETQYF
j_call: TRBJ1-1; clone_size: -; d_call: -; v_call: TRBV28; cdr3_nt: TGTGCCAGCAGCCGCGGGGGGAAGGGCACTGAAGCTTTCTTT; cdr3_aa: CASSRGGKGTEAFF
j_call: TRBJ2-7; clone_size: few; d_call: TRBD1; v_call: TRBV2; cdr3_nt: TGTGCCAGCAGTGAACCGGGACAGGGCTTTTTTTCCTCCTACGAGCAGTACTTC; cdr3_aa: CASSEPGQGFFSSYEQYF
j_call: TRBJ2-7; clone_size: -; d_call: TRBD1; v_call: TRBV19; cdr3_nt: TGTGCCAGTAGTTTGGTCGGACAGGGGGCCTACGAGCAGTACTTC; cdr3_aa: CASSLVGQGAYEQYF
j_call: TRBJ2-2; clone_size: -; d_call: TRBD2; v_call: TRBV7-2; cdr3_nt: TGTGCCAGCAGCCCGGGGACTAGCGTTTATGGGCTGTTTTTT; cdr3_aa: CASSPGTSVYGLFF
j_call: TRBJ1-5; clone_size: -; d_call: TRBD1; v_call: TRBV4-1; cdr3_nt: TGCGCCAGCAGCCAACCGGGACAGGGGGCCTTCAGGCAGCCCCAGCATTTT; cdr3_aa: CASSQPGQGAFRQPQHF
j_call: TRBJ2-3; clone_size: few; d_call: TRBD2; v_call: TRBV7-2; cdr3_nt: TGTGCCAGCAGCTTTATTGCGTCTAGCGGGAGGTATACGCAGTATTTT; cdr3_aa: CASSFIASSGRYTQYF
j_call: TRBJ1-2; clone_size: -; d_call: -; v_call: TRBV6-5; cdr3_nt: TGTGCCACCTGGGGGGGAGGCAACTATGGCTACACCTTC; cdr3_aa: CATWGGGNYGYTF
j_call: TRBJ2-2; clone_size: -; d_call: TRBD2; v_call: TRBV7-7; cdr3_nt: TGTGCCAGCAGCGAAGGACTAGCGGGAGTGGCCGGGGAGCTGTTTTTT; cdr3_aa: CASSEGLAGVAGELFF
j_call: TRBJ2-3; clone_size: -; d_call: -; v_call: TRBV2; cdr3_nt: TGTGCCAGCAGTGCAACCCAATACCGGGACACCACAGATACGCAGTATTTT; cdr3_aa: CASSATQYRDTTDTQYF
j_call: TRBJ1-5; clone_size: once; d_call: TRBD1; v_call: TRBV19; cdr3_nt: TGTGCCAGTACCTCGGCCGGGACAGGGAACAATCAGCCCCAGCATTTT; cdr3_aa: CASTSAGTGNNQPQHF
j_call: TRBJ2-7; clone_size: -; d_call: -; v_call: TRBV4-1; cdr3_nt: TGCGCCAGCAGCCAAGTTTTAGGACAGACCATAAGGGGGACCTACGAGCAGTACTTC; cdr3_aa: CASSQVLGQTIRGTYEQYF
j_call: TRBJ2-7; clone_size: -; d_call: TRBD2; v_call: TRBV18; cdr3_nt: TGTGCCAGCTCCGGACTAGCGGGAGACAACGAGCAGTACTTC; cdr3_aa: CASSGLAGDNEQYF
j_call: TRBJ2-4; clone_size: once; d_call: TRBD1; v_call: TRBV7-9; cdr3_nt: TGTGCCAGCAGCACAACAGGGGACCTAATAGCCAAAAACATTCAGTACTTC; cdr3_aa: CASSTTGDLIAKNIQYF
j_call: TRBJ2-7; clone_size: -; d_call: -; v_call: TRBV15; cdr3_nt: TGTGCCACCAGCTTTCCCGTCGGGGAGCAGTACTTC; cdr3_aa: CATSFPVGEQYF
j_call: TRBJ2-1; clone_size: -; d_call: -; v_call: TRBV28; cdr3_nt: TGTGCCAGCAGTCTCAGGGGTTCCTACAATGAGCAGTTCTTC; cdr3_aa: CASSLRGSYNEQFF
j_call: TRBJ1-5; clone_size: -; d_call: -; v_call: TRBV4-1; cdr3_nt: TGCGCCAGCAGCCAAGAAGGGGTAAGGGGTCATCAGCCCCAGCATTTT; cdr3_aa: CASSQEGVRGHQPQHF
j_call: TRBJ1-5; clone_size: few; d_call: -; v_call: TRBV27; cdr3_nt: TGTGCCAGCAGTTTATCGAGTATAGCGGCTCAGCCCCAGCATTTT; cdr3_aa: CASSLSSIAAQPQHF
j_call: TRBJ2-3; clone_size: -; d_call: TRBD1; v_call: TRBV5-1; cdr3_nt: TGCGCCAGCAGCTTGGGACAGGGGGCCTCAGATACGCAGTATTTT; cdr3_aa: CASSLGQGASDTQYF
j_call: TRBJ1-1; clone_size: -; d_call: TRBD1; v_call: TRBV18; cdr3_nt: TGTGCCAGCTCACCACCGTCCAGGGGGCCCAGTGAAGCTTTCTTT; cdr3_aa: CASSPPSRGPSEAFF
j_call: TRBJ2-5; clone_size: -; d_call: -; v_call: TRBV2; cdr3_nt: TGTGCCAGCAGTGAAGGGGGGGTCGGGGAGACCCAGTACTTC; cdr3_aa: CASSEGGVGETQYF
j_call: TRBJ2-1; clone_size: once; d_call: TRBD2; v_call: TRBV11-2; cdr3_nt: TGTGCCAGCAGCTTAGCGGGAGGGCCTGGTGAGCAGTTCTTC; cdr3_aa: CASSLAGGPGEQFF
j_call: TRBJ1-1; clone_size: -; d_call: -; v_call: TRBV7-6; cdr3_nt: TGTGCCAGCAGCCCCCGTGTGGGGGCGCTTGGATTGAACACTGAAGCTTTCTTT; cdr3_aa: CASSPRVGALGLNTEAFF
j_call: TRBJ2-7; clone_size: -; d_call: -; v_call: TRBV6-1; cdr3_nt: TGTGCCAGCAGTGAACTGTCTGGGGTATGGGGGGTTGAGCAGTACTTC; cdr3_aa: CASSELSGVWGVEQYF
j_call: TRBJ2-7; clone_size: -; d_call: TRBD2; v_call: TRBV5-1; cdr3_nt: TGCGCCAGCAGCTTGGCCGTCGGAGCTAGCGGGAGTTCTTACGAGCAGTACTTC; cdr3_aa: CASSLAVGASGSSYEQYF
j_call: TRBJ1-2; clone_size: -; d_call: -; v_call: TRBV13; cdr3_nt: TGTGCCAGCAGCCTCAAAGGGGTGGGCTACACCTTC; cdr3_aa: CASSLKGVGYTF
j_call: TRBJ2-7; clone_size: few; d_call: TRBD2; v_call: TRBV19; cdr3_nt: TGTGCCAGTAGTATGGGGACTAGCGGGTTCTACGAGCAGTACTTC; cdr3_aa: CASSMGTSGFYEQYF
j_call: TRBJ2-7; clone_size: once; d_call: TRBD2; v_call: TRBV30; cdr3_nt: TGTGCCTGGAGGAAGGCGGGAGTCCATGACGAGCAGTACTTC; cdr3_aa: CAWRKAGVHDEQYF
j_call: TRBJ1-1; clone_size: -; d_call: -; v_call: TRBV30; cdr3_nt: TGTGCCTGGAGTGTACTCCAAGCTTTCTTT; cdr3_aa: CAWSVLQAFF
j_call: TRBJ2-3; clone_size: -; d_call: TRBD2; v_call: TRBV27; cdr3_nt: TGTGCCAGCGGAATCTTAGCGGGAGGGGGAGATACGCAGTATTTT; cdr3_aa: CASGILAGGGDTQYF
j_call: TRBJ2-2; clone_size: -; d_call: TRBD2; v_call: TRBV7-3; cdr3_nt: TGTGCCAGCAGCTTAGGACTAGCGGGAGTAAAAACCGGGGAGCTGTTTTTT; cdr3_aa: CASSLGLAGVKTGELFF